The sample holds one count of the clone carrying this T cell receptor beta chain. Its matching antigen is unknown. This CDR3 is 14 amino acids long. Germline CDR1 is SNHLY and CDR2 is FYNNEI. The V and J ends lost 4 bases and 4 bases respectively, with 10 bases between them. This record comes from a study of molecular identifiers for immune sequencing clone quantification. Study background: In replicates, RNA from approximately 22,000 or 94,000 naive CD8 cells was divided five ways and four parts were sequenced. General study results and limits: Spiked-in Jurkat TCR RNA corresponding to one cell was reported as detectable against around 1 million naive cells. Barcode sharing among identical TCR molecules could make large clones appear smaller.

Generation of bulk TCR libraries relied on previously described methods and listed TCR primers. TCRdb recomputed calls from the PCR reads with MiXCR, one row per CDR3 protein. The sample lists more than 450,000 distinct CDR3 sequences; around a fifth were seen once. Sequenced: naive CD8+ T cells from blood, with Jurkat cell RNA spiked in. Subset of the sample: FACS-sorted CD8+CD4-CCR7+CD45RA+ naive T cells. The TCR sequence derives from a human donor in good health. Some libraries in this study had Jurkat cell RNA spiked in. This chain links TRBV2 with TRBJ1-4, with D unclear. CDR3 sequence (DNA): TGTGCCAGCAGTGGTAATGAAGTTAATGAAAAACTGTTTTTT. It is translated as CASSGNEVNEKLFF.